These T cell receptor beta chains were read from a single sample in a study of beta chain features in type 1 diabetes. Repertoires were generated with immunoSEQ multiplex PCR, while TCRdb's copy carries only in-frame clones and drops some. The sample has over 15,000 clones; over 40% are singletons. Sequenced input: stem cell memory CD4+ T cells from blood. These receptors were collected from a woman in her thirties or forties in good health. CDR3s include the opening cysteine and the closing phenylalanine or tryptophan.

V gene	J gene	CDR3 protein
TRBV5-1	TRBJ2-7	CASSSLGQGPYEQYF
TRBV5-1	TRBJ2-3	CASSWDGTGGVLDTQYF
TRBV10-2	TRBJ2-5	CASSDPGQGKETQYF
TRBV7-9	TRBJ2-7	CASTVSNRVSYEQYF
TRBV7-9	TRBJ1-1	CASSLQGVEAFF
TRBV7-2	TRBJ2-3	CASSLERVSDTQYF
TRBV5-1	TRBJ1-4	CASSAGTGRPTNEKLFF
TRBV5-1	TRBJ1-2	CASSLGGQPNYGYTF
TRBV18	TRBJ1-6	CASSPQAPSSYNSPLHF
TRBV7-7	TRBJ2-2	CASSRNRVTTGELFF
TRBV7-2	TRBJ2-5	CASSLDPGLAGPTQYF
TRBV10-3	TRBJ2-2	CAISEDLSGTGELFF
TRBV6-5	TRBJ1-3	CASGSSGNTIYF
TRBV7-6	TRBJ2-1	CASSLREPGQGMSYNEQFF
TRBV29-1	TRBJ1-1	CSVEGTTTEAFF
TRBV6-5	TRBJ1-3	CASSAADRSGNTIYF
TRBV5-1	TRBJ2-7	CASSLAGVSGYEQYF
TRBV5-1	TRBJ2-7	CASSFGGTGLYEQYF
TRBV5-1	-	CASSVGQGQYEQYF
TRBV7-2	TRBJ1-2	CASSDSNRRGIDGYTF
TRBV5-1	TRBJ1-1	CASSLDTNLRGVF
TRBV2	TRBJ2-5	CASRPVETQYF
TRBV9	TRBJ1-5	CASSVTGNSNQPQHF
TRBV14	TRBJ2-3	CASSQLLDFSDTQYF
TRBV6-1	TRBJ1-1	CASRDRGRNTEAFF
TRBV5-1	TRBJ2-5	CASSPTDKGGYQETQYF
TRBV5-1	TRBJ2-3	CASRRDLPDTQYF
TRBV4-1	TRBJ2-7	CASSPYRATYEQYF
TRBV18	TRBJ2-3	CASSPPAGGQTISTDTQYF
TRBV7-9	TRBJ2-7	CASSPRTWEQYF
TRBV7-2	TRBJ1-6	CASSLVPDNSPLHF
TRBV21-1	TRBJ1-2	CASSRPQGSNYGYTF
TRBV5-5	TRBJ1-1	CASSQDYNWTPNTEAFF
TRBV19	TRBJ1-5	CASTGEAGGRQPQHF
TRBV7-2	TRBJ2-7	CASSLDRSYEQYF
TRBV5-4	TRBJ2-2	CASSLTSVITGELFF
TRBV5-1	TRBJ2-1	CASSLVAGGSNEQFF
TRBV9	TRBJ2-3	CASSVALDTQYF
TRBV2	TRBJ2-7	CASTPRRYEQYF
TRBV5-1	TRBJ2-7	CASSLGAGGPPYEQYF
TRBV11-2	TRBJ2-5	CASSSRFETQYF
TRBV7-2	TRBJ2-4	CASSSADRAGDIQYF
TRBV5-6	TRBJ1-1	CASSLGGMNTEAFF
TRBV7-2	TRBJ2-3	CASSPLGQRGVGTQYF
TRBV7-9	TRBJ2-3	CASSLNSGGSTDTQYF
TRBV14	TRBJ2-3	CASSPEVPLPPDTQYF
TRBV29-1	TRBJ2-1	CSVAGTSPQSWLF
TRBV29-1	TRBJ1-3	CSTRQQGSGNTIYF
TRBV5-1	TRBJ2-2	CASSLLQGSTGELFF
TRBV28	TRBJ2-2	CASSVGTGELFF
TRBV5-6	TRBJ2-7	CASSFQIGAGEQYF
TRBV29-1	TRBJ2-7	CSVLPQGSSYEQYF
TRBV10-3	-	CAISDGDRAAYEQYF
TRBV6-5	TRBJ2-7	CASSYPRGGSYEQYF